This T cell receptor beta chain comes out of a study of CXCR3-negative and CXCR3-positive naive CD8 T cells. Remarks on this clonotype: What it binds is not known.

The authors prepared UMI-labeled TRB cDNA libraries by 5' RACE. From the 5' RACE reads, TCRdb lists one entry per CDR3 protein and no DNA. The table counts over 55,000 distinct CDR3 sequences; over 4% lies in the top ten. Cells that were CD45RO-CCR7+CD27+CD95- constituted naive CD8+ T cells. Study observations and caveats: Naive CXCR3-negative cells resembled naive CXCR3-positive cells in TRBV-TRBJ usage; memory cells differed. Researchers report that CXCR3-positive naive cells carry more hydrophobic TRB CDR3s than CXCR3-negative naive cells.

The CDR3 extends over 15 amino acids. Germline CDR1 MRHNA, CDR2 SNTAGT. This receptor was identified in a human donor in good health. Some clones in this sample may be carry-over from other donors' samples. Sequencing was done on a sample of naive CXCR3+ CD8+ T cells from blood. Subset indicated: CD45RO-CCR7+CD27+CD95- naive CD8+ T cells expressing CXCR3 (TNR3+). The genes are TRBV6-4 and TRBJ2-1; the D call of TRBD2 rests on TCRdb alone, since no DNA is present to check it. The chain's CDR3 is CASSDYSGTSGEQFF.